In this sample, the clone carrying this TCR beta chain turned up many times. The target antigen is unknown. Template-switching 5'RACE yielded the TCR cDNA; a universal primer site and UMIs were added in the process. TCRdb analysed the 5' RACE reads with MiXCR anew, one entry per CDR3 protein. The sample records some 300,000 distinct CDR3 sequences, about 10% being singletons. This sample was included in a study of T cells after yellow fever vaccination. Regarding the study as a whole: Repertoires sorted by FACS could include abundant clonotypes that are contaminants from the bulk population.

Germline CDR1 DFQATT, CDR2 SNEGSKA (reference sequence). The V gene end was trimmed by 2 bases and the J gene end by 4 bases; junction bases not matched to a gene: 7. The CDR3 consists of 15 residues. The chain joins TRBV20-1 to TRBJ2-5; TRBD2 matches 10 bases. The source was CD4+ T cells sorted from PBMCs, collected 5 days after the yellow fever booster vaccination. This TCR derives from a young man who received the YFV17D yellow fever vaccine. CDR3 loop: CSARLPSSGGETQYF. The CDR3 nucleotides read TGCAGTGCTAGATTACCCTCTAGCGGGGGAGAGACCCAGTACTTC.